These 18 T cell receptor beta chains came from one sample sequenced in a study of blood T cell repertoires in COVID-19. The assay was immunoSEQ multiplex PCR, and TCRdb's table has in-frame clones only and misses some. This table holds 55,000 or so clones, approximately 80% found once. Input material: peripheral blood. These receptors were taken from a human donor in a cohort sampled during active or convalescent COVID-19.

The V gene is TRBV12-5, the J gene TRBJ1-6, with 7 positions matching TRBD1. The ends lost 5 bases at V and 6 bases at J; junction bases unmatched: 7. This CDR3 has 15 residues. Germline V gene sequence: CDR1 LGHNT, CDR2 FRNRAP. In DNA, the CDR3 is TGTGCTAGTGGTCTATCGACAGGGAGTAATTCACCCCTCCACTTT. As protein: CASGLSTGSNSPLHF.

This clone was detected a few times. The CDR3 loop reads CAISETQLNTEAFF. CDR3 DNA: TGTGCCATCAGTGAGACGCAGTTGAACACTGAAGCTTTCTTT. V usage is TRBV10-3 and J usage is TRBJ1-1; no clear D gene. V lost 2 bases and J 0 bases, leaving 7 bases between the germline ends. The CDR3 runs to 14 residues. Germline CDR1 ENHRY, CDR2 SYGVKD.

The chain's CDR3 is CASSSRVGGSPLHF. Here the CDR3 DNA reads TGTGCCAGCAGTTCCAGGGTTGGTGGTTCACCCCTCCACTTT. The chain joins TRBV11-3 to TRBJ1-6, with D possibly matching TRBD1 (5 bases). CDR1 is SGHNT, CDR2 YENEEA, per germline. Trimming removed 6 bases from V and 9 bases from J, with 15 bases in between. The CDR3 has 14 residues.

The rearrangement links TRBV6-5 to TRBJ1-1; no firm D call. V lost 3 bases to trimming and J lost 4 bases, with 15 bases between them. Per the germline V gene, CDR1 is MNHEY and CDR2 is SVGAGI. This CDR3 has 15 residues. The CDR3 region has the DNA TGTGCCAGCAGTTATCTAGGCCGTCGGGGCACTGAAGCTTTCTTT. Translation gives CASSYLGRRGTEAFF.

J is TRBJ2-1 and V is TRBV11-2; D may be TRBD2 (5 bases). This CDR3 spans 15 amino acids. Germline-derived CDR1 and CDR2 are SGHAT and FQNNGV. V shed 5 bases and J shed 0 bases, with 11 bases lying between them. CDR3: CASSAGLGSYNEQFF. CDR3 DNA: TGTGCCAGCAGCGCTGGACTGGGCTCCTACAATGAGCAGTTCTTC.

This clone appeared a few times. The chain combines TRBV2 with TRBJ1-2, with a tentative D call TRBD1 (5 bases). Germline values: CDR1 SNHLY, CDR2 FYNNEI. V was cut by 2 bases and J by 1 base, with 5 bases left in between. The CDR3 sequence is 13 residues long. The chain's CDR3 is CASSEQGNYGYTF. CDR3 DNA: TGTGCCAGCAGTGAACAGGGTAACTATGGCTACACCTTC. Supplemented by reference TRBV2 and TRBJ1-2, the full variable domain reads EPEVTQTPSHQVTQMGQEVILRCVPISNHLYFYWYRQILGQKVEFLVSFYNNEISEKSEIFDDQFSVERPDGSNFTLKIRSTKLEDSAMYFCASSEQGNYGYTFGSGTRLTVV.

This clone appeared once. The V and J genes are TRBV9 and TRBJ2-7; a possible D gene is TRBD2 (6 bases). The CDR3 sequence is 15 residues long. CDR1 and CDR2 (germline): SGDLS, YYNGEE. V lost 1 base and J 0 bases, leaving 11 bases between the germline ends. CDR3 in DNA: TGTGCCAGCAGCGTACTGGCGGGGAGCTCCTACGAGCAGTACTTC. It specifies CASSVLAGSSYEQYF.

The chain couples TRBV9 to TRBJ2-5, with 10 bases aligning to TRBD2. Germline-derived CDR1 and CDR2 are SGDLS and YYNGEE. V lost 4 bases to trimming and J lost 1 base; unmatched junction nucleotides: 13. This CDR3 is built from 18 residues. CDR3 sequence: CASSPGASGGPGQETQYF. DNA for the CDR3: TGTGCCAGCAGCCCCGGGGCTAGCGGGGGTCCAGGCCAAGAGACCCAGTACTTC. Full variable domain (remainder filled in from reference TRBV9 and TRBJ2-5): DSGVTQTPKHLITATGQRVTLRCSPRSGDLSVYWYQQSLDQGLQFLIQYYNGEERAKGNILERFSAQQFPDLHSELNLSSLELGDSALYFCASSPGASGGPGQETQYFGPGTRLLVL.

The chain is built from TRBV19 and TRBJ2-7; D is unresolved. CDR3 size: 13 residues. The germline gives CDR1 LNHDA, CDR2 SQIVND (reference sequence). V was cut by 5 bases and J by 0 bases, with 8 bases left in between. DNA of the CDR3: TGTGCCAGTAGTGCCAGCGCCTCCTACGAGCAGTACTTC. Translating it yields CASSASASYEQYF.

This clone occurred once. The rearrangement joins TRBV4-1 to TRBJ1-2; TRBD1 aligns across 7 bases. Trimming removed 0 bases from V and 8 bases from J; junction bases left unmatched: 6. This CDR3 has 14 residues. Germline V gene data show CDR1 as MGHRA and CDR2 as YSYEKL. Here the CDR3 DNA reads TGCGCCAGCAGCCAAGAAAACAGGGGCACAGGCTACACCTTC. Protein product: CASSQENRGTGYTF.

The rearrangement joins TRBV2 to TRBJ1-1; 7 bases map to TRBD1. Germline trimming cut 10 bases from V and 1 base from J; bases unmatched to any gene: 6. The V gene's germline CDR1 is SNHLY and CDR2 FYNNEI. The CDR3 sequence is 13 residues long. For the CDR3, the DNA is TGTGCCAACAGGACAGGTTGGAACACTGAAGCTTTCTTT. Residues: CANRTGWNTEAFF. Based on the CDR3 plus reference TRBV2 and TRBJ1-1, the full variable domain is EPEVTQTPSHQVTQMGQEVILRCVPISNHLYFYWYRQILGQKVEFLVSFYNNEISEKSEIFDDQFSVERPDGSNFTLKIRSTKLEDSAMYFCANRTGWNTEAFFGQGTRLTVV.

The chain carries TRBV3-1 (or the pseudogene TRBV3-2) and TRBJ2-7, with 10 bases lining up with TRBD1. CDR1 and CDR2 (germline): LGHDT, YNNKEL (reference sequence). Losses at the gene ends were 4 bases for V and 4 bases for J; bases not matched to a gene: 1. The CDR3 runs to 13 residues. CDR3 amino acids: CASSRGQGYEQYF. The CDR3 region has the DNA TGTGCCAGCAGCCGGGGACAGGGGTACGAGCAGTACTTC.

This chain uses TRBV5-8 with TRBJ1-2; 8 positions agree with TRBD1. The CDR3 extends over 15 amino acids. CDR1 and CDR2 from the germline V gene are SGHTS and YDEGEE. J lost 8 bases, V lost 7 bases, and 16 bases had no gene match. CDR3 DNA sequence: TGTGCCAGCGGACGTCTGGGGCAGGGGGCGCAAGGCTACACCTTC. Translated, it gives CASGRLGQGAQGYTF.

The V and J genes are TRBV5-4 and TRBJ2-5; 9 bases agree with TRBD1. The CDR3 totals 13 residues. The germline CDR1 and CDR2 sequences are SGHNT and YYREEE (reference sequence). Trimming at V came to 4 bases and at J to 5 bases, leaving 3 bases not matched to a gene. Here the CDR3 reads CASSHDRGETQYF. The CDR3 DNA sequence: TGTGCCAGCAGCCATGACAGGGGGGAGACCCAGTACTTC.

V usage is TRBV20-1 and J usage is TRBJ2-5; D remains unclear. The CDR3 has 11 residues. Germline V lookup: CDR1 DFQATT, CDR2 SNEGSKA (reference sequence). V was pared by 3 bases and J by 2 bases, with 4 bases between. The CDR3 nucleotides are TGCAGTGCTAGCCCGCAAGAGACCCAGTACTTC. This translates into CSASPQETQYF.

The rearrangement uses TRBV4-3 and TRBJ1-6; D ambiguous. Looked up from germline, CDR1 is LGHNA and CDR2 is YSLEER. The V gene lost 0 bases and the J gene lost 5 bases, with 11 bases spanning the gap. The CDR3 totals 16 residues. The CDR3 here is CASSQELTLDNSPLHF. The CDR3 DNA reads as TGCGCCAGCAGCCAAGAGTTGACACTGGATAATTCACCCCTCCACTTT.

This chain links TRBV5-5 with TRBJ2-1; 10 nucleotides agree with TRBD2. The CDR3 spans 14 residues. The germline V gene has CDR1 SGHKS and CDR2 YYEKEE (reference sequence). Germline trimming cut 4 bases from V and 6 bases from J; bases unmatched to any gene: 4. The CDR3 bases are TGTGCCAGCAGCGAAGGACTAGCGGTCAATGAGCAGTTCTTC. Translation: CASSEGLAVNEQFF.

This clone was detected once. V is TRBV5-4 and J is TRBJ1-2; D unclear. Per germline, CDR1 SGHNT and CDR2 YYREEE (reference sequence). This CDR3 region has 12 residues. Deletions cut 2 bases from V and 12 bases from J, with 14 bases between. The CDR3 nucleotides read TGTGCCAGCAGCTTAGTAAGCGGGGATAACACCTTC. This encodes CASSLVSGDNTF. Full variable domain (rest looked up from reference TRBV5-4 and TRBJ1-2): ETGVTQSPTHLIKTRGQQVTLRCSSQSGHNTVSWYQQALGQGPQFIFQYYREEENGRGNFPPRFSGLQFPNYSSELNVNALELDDSALYLCASSLVSGDNTFGSGTRLTVV.